This T cell receptor (beta chain) was identified during a study of vaccination and CD4 T cells after COVID-19 (dated by TCRdb to the early 2020s). About the investigation overall: Every convalescent patient had a positive nasal swab PCR test for SARS-CoV-2, with mild disease in nine patients and severe disease in one. Culture stimuli were overlapping spike peptide pools from SARS-CoV-2 and from the common cold coronaviruses HCoV-NL63, HCoV-OC43 and HCoV-229E. The convalescent cohort included six males and four females, with two Hispanic individuals, seven Caucasians, two Asians and one multiracial person. In 10 COVID-19 convalescent patients and a handful of infection-naive healthy vaccine recipients, researchers compared the spike-specific CD4+ TCR repertoire from before mRNA vaccination with the repertoire from after. In control cultures, a CEFX viral epitope pool was used as positive control, an HIV-1 Nef peptide pool was used as negative control, or no peptide was added. Post-COVID blood samples were collected from convalescent patients a median of around 96 days after diagnosis, with a range of about 30 to 161 days. Two doses of either the Pfizer-BioNTech BNT162b2 vaccine (n=8) or the Moderna mRNA-1273 vaccine (n=2) were administered to participants. Post-vaccine blood samples were obtained a median of roughly 75 days after the second vaccine dose, with a range of roughly 12 to 250 days.

Remarks on this clonotype: Its antigen is not yet known. It has no much larger one-base neighbor in the sample; base qualities were not kept.

What the study reported, not specific to this receptor: Nearly all vaccine-specific clones in convalescent patients (304 of 307) were mono-reactive for SARS-CoV-2 spike rather than cross-reactive with common cold coronaviruses. The study included relatively few convalescent patients and did not analyze early timepoints after natural infection. Although the median number of SARS-CoV-2-reactive clonotypes went up from roughly 23 after infection to around 40 after vaccination, the increase was not significant. In convalescent patients, a median 86.3% of post-vaccine SARS-CoV-2-reactive clones were detected only after vaccination, suggesting vaccine-specific priming.

This sample's treatment or condition label indicates: approximately nine-day PBMC culture with coronavirus spike peptide pools or control peptides (ViraFEST assay). The study used the ViraFEST assay, which expanded antigen-specific T cells with peptide pools and then identified expanded clonotypes by TCR sequencing. The convalescent patients' positive SARS-CoV-2 PCR tests fell between March and December 2020, which was before the Alpha, Beta and Delta variants emerged in the United States. Each well held about 1.8 million PBMCs cultured with roughly 10 ug/ml peptide pools in IMDM containing roughly 5% human AB serum and around 10 IU/ml IL-2. Half of the culture medium was replaced with fresh IL-2-containing medium on days 3 and 7. Once the cells had been in culture for roughly 11 days, the EasySep CD4+ T cell isolation kit was used to isolate CD4+ T cells by negative selection. Ficoll-Paque Plus gradient centrifugation was used to isolate PBMCs from whole blood, and the isolated PBMCs were then either used fresh or cryopreserved at -140C. Culture conditions were generally each tested in triplicate wells.

For this chain, trimming is 4 bases at the V end and 2 bases at the J end, and the number of junction bases without a gene match is 11. From the germline V gene, CDR1 is ENHRY and CDR2 is SYGVKD. The CDR3 covers 17 residues, taking in both the cysteine and the phenylalanine. Only CDR3 DNA remains: 51 bases, in frame from the first base. Libraries came from PCR. TCR sequencing of DNA from cultured CD4+ T cells used the Oncomine TCR Beta short-read assay at the Johns Hopkins FTIC core. Genomic DNA was extracted from the cultured CD4+ T cells with the QIAamp micro DNA kit. Oncomine TCR Beta libraries from cultured CD4+ T cells were pooled using unique dual indexes and sequenced on an Illumina iSeq 100. The paper's processing steps were these. Non-productive sequences were filtered out, and CDR3s that did not start with C, did not end with F or W, or were shorter than 7 amino acids were discarded. Antigen-specific clonotypes were identified using the MANAFEST web application through comparison of peptide-stimulated wells with reference and other culture wells. For a clone to be called positive, the clone needed an FDR below 0.05, an odds ratio above 5, and a productive frequency above 0.1% in at least two of three replicate wells. A clonotype was classed as cross-reactive if the clonotype showed significant expansion both in SARS-CoV-2 spike wells and in at least one common cold coronavirus spike condition. Similarity between CDR3 sequences was evaluated in R version 3.6.1 using Levenshtein distances (stringdist) and unrooted phylogenetic trees (ape). Clones were called with MiXCR by TCRdb after fastp trimmed the public reads at Q25, and only in-frame beta chains were retained. Every entry covers one CDR3 protein and lists the most common genes and DNA from its rows. For this entry, the V and J calls and clone size follow TCRdb and not the study's own pipeline. Here the sample has 20,000 to 25,000 distinct CDR3 sequences; roughly 45% occur a single time. Under 15% of the sample goes to the ten largest clones.

Specimen: CD4+ T cells from blood, cultured in vitro. The chain couples TRBV10-3 to TRBJ2-3, and 8 bases in between align with TRBD1. The sequence was obtained from a human donor who had recovered from COVID-19. The bases read TGTGCCATCAGTGCCCGCTGGGGACAGGACTACACAGATACGCAGTATTTT. This encodes CAISARWGQDYTDTQYF.